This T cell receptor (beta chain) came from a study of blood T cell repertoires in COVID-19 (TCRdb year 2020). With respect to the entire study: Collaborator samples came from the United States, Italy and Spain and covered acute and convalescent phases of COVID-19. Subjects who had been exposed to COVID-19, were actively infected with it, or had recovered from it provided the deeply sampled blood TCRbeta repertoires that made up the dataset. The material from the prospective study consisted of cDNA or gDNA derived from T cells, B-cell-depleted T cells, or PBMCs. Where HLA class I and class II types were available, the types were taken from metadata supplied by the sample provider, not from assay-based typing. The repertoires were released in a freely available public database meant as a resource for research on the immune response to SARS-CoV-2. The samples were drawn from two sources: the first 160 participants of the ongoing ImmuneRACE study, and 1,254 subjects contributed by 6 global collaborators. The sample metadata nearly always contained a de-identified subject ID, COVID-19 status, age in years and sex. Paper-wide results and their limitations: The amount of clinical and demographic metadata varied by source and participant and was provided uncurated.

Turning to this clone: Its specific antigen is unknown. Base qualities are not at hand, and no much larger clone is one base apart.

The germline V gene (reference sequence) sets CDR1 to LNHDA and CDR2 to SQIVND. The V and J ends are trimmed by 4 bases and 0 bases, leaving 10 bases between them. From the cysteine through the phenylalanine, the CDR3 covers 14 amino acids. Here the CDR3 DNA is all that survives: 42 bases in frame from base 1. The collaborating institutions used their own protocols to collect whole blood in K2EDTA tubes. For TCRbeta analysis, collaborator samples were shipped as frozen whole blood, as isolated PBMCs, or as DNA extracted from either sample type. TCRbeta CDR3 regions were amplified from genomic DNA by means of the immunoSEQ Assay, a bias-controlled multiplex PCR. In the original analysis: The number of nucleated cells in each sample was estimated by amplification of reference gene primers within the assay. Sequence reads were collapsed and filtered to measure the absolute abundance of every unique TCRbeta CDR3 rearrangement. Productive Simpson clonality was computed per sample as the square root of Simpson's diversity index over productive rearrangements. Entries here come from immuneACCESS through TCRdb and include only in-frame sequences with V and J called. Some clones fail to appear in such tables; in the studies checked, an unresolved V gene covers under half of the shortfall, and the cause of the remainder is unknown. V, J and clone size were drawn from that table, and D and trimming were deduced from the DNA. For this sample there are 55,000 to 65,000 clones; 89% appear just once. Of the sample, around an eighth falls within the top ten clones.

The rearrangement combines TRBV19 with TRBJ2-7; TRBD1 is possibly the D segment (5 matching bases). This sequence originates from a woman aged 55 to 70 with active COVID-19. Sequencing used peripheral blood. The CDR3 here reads CASSKTAYSYEQYF. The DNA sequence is TGTGCCAGTAGTAAGACAGCGTACTCCTACGAGCAGTACTTC.